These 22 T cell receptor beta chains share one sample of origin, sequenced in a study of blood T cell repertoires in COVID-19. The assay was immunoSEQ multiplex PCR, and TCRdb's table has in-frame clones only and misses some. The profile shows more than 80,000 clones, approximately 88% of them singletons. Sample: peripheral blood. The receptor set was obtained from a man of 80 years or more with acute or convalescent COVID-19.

The CDR3 DNA follows: TGTGCCAGCAGTGAAGCGCATGCGGGGTGGGTCACCGGGGAGCTGTTTTTT. Translation gives CASSEAHAGWVTGELFF. V gene TRBV6-1 combines with J gene TRBJ2-2; D possibly corresponds to TRBD2 (6 bases). Trimming took off 0 bases at V and 4 bases at J, with 15 bases between the two ends. Looked up from germline, CDR1 is MNHNS and CDR2 is SASEGT. The CDR3 consists of 17 residues.

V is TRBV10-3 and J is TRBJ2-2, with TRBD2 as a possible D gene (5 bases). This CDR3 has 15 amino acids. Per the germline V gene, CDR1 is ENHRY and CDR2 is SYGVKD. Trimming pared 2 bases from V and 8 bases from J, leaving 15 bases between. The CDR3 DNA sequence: TGTGCCATCAGTGAGGCTACTAGATTCCCTGGGGAGCTGTTTTTT. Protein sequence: CAISEATRFPGELFF.

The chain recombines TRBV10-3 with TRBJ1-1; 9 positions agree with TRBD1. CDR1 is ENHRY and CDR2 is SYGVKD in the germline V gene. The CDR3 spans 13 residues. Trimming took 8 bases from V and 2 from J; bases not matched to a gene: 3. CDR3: CAIGTGPNTEAFF. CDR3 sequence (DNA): TGTGCCATCGGGACAGGGCCCAACACTGAAGCTTTCTTT.

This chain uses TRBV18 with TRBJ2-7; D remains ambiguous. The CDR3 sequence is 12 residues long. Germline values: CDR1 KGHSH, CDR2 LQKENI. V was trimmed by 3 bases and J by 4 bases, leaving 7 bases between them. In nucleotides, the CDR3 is TGTGCCAGCTCACCGGGCAGTTACGAGCAGTACTTC. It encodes CASSPGSYEQYF. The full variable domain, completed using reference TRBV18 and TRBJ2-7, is NAGVMQNPRHLVRRRGQEARLRCSPMKGHSHVYWYRQLPEEGLKFMVYLQKENIIDESGMPKERFSAEFPKEGPSILRIQQVVRGDSAAYFCASSPGSYEQYFGPGTRLTVT.

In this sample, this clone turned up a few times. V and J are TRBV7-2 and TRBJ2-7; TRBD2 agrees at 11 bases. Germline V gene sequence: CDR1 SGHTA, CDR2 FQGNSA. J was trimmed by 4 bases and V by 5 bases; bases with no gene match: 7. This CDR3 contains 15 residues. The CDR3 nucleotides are TGTGCCAGCAGCCTTAGCGGGGGGGATTCTTACGAGCAGTACTTC. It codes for CASSLSGGDSYEQYF.

CDR3: CASSLRGGADTQYF. The DNA of the CDR3 is TGTGCCAGCAGCTTGCGCGGGGGCGCAGATACGCAGTATTTT. This sequence joins TRBV7-9 and TRBJ2-3, with D perhaps matching TRBD2 (7 bases). The CDR3 is 14 residues long. V was pared by 3 bases and J by 4 bases, with 11 bases between. Germline CDR1 reads SEHNR; CDR2 reads FQNEAQ (reference sequence).

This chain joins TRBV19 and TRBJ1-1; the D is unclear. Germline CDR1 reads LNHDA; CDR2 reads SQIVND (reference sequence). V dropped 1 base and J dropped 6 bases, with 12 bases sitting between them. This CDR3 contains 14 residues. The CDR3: CASSIGLGGPEAFF. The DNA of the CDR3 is TGTGCCAGTAGTATAGGTCTTGGAGGGCCTGAAGCTTTCTTT. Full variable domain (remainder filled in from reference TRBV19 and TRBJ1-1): DGGITQSPKYLFRKEGQNVTLSCEQNLNHDAMYWYRQDPGQGLRLIYYSQIVNDFQKGDIAEGYSVSREKKESFPLTVTSAQKNPTAFYLCASSIGLGGPEAFFGQGTRLTVV.

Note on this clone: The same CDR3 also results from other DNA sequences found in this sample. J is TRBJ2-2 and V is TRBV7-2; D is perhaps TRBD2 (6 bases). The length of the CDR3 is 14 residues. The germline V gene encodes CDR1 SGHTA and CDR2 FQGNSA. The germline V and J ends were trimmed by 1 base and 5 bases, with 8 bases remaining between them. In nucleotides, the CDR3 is TGTGCCAGCAGCTTAGTTGGGGGGACCGGGGAGCTGTTTTTT. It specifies CASSLVGGTGELFF.

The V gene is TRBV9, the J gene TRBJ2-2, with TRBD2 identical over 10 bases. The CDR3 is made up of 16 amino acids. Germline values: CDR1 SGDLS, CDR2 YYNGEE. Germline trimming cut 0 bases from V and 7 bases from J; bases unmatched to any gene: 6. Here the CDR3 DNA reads TGTGCCAGCAGCGTAGTTGCTAGCGGGAGTATCGGGGAGCTGTTTTTT. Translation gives CASSVVASGSIGELFF.

The DNA of the CDR3 is TGTGCCATCAGACTAACCGACCCAGTAGGAGAGCAGTACTTC. This encodes CAIRLTDPVGEQYF. The chain is built from TRBV10-3 and TRBJ2-7; D ambiguous. V lost 6 bases to trimming and J lost 7 bases, with 19 bases between them. The germline CDR1 and CDR2 sequences are ENHRY and SYGVKD. The CDR3 sequence is 14 residues long.

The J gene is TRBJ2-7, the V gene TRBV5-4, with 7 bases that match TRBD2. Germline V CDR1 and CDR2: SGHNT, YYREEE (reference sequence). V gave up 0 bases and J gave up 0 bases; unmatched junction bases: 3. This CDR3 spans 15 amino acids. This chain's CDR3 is CASSLAAGSSYEQYF. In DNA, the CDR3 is TGTGCCAGCAGCTTGGCAGCGGGAAGCTCCTACGAGCAGTACTTC.

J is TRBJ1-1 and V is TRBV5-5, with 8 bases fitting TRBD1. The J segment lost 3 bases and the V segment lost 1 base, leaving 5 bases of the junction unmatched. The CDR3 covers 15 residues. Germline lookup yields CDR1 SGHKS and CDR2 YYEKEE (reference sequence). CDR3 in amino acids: CASSLTDRAHTEAFF. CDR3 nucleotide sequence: TGTGCCAGCAGCTTGACGGACAGGGCGCACACTGAAGCTTTCTTT. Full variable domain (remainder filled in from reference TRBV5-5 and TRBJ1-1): DAGVTQSPTHLIKTRGQQVTLRCSPISGHKSVSWYQQVLGQGPQFIFQYYEKEERGRGNFPDRFSARQFPNYSSELNVNALLLGDSALYLCASSLTDRAHTEAFFGQGTRLTVV.

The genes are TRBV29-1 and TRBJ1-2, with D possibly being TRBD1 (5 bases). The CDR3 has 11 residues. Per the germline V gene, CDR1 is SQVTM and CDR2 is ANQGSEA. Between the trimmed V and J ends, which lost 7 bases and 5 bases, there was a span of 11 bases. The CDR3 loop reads CSASAGYGYTF. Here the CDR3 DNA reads TGCAGCGCCAGCGCAGGGTATGGCTACACCTTC.

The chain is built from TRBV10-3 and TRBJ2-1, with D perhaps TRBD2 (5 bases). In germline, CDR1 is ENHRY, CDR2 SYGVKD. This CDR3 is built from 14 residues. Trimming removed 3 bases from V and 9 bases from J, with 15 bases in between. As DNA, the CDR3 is TGTGCCATCAGTGAAGGTCGAGCGGACGGTGAGCAGTTCTTC. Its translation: CAISEGRADGEQFF.

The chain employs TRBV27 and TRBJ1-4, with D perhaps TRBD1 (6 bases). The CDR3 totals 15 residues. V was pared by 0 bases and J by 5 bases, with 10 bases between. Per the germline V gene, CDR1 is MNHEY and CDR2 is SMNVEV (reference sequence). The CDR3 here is CASSLSTGTNEKLFF. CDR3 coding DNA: TGTGCCAGCAGTTTATCAACGGGGACAAATGAAAAACTGTTTTTT.

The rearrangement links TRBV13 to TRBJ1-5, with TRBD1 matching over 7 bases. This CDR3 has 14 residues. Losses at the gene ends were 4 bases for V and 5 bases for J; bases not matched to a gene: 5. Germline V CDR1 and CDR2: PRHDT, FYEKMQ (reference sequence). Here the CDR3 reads CASSYYRGDQPQHF. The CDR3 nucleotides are TGTGCCAGCAGCTACTACAGGGGCGATCAGCCCCAGCATTTT.

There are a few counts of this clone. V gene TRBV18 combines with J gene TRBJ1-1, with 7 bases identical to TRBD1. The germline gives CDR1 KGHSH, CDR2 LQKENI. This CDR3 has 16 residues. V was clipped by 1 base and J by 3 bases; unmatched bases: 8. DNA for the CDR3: TGTGCCAGCTCACCACTCAGACAGGGTAGGGACACTGAAGCTTTCTTT. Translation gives CASSPLRQGRDTEAFF.

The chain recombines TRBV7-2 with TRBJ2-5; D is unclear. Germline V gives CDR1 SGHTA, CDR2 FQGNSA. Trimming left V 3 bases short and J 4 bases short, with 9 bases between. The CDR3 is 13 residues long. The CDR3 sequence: CASSLATRETQYF. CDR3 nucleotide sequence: TGTGCCAGCAGCTTGGCCACAAGAGAGACCCAGTACTTC. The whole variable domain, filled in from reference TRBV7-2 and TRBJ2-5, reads GAGVSQSPSNKVTEKGKDVELRCDPISGHTALYWYRQSLGQGLEFLIYFQGNSAPDKSGLPSDRFSAERTGGSVSTLTIQRTQQEDSAVYLCASSLATRETQYFGPGTRLLVL.

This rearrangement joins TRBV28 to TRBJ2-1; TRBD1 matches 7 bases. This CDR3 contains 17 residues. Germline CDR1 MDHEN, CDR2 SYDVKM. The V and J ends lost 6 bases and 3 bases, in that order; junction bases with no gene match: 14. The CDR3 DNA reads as TGTGCCAGCAGAGTTTTGGGGACCGGGACAGACTACAATGAGCAGTTCTTC. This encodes CASRVLGTGTDYNEQFF.

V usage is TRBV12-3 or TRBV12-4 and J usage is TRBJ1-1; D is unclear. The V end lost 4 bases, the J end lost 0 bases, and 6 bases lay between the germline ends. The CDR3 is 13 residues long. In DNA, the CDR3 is TGTGCCAGCAGTTGGTCAGTGAACACTGAAGCTTTCTTT. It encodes CASSWSVNTEAFF.

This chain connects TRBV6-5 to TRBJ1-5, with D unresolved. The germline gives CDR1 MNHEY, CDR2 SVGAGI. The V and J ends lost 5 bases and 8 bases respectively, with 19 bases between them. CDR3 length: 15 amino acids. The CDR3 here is CASSPGIFVGEPQHF. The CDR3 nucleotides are TGTGCCAGCAGTCCCGGGATTTTCGTAGGAGAGCCCCAGCATTTT.

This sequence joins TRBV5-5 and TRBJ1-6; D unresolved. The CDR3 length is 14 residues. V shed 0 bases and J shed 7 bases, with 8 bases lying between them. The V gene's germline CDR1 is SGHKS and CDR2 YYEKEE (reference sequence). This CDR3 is CASSLVPVNSPLHF. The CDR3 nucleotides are TGTGCCAGCAGCTTGGTCCCAGTAAATTCACCCCTCCACTTT.